The rows below give T cell receptor beta chains drawn from one sample of a study of T cells in Graves' hyperthyroidism and ophthalmopathy. TCRdb used MiXCR to reprocess the multiplex PCR reads, holding one entry per CDR3 protein. The sample lists hundreds of thousands of distinct CDR3 sequences; around 13% were seen once. The material sequenced was blood. The receptors derive from a woman in her forties or fifties with Graves' ophthalmopathy. CDR3s include the opening cysteine and the closing phenylalanine or tryptophan. Each record gives: V gene, J gene, D gene, clone size, CDR3 protein, CDR3 DNA. The D gene is left open where the match is weak. Clone size is shown for a subset of rows, as once, few, many or a class of expanded clone.

>TRBV18|TRBJ1-5|.|many
CASSPDSLQPQHF
TGTGCCAGCTCACCAGACAGTCTTCAGCCCCAGCATTTT
>TRBV11-2|TRBJ2-1|TRBD1|many
CASSLLGTVNEQFF
TGTGCCAGCAGCTTACTCGGGACAGTCAATGAGCAGTTCTTC
>TRBV18|TRBJ1-2|.|.
CASSQDNGMAGYGYTF
TGTGCCAGCTCACAGGATAACGGGATGGCGGGCTATGGCTACACCTTC
>TRBV9|TRBJ2-2|.|.
CASSATGLWTTGELFF
TGTGCCAGCAGCGCCACAGGGTTATGGACCACCGGGGAGCTGTTTTTT
>TRBV7-8|TRBJ2-1|TRBD2|many
CASSSAGLDNNEQFF
TGTGCCAGCAGCTCCGCCGGACTAGACAACAATGAGCAGTTCTTC
>TRBV7-9|TRBJ2-1|.|.
CASSRYRDREQFF
TGTGCCAGCAGCCGTTACAGGGATCGGGAGCAGTTCTTC
>TRBV24-1|TRBJ2-3|.|many
CATSDFDRPDTQYF
TGTGCCACCAGTGATTTCGACCGACCAGATACGCAGTATTTT
>TRBV30|TRBJ1-2|.|many
CASGAEAKYGYTF
TGTGCCTCTGGGGCGGAAGCTAAATATGGCTACACCTTC
>TRBV29-1|TRBJ1-1|TRBD1|many
CSSKFGTGRTEAFF
TGCAGCTCCAAATTCGGGACAGGGCGTACTGAAGCTTTCTTT
>TRBV6-2/TRBV6-3|TRBJ2-1|TRBD1|many
CASSTTGTGFLRSNEQFF
TGTGCCAGCAGTACAACCGGGACAGGGTTCCTAAGAAGCAATGAGCAGTTCTTC
>TRBV2|TRBJ2-5|TRBD2|many
CASRKTSGLAETQYF
TGTGCCAGCAGGAAAACTAGCGGGCTAGCAGAGACCCAGTACTTC
>TRBV27|TRBJ1-1|.|many
CASSLIAGRNTEAFF
TGTGCCAGCAGTTTAATCGCAGGGAGGAACACTGAAGCTTTCTTT
>TRBV7-6|TRBJ2-1|TRBD2|.
CASDRGLAGGGGVQFF
TGTGCCAGCGACCGGGGACTAGCGGGGGGCGGGGGGGTGCAGTTCTTC
>TRBV6-1|TRBJ1-5|.|.
CASIDGISNQPQHF
TGTGCCAGCATTGACGGAATTAGCAATCAGCCCCAGCATTTT
>TRBV7-2|TRBJ1-5|.|once
CASSLSPGGQPQHF
TGTGCCAGCAGCTTAAGCCCCGGGGGACAGCCCCAGCATTTT
>TRBV28|TRBJ2-7|.|many
CASSKLTGLTYEQYF
TGTGCCAGCAGTAAGCTAACGGGGCTAACCTACGAGCAGTACTTC
>TRBV28|TRBJ1-6|TRBD1|many
CASSLTGVSPLHF
TGTGCCAGCAGTCTGACAGGGGTTTCGCCCCTCCACTTT
>TRBV2|TRBJ2-7|TRBD1|many
CASSTPRDRVDYEQYF
TGTGCCAGCAGTACCCCCCGGGACAGGGTTGACTACGAGCAGTACTTC
>TRBV29-1|TRBJ2-7|TRBD1|.
CSVVTMGQGTWEQYF
TGCAGCGTCGTCACGATGGGACAGGGAACGTGGGAGCAGTACTTC
>TRBV12-3/TRBV12-4|TRBJ2-7|.|many
CASSFPDINYEQYF
TGTGCCAGCAGTTTCCCCGACATCAACTACGAGCAGTACTTC
>TRBV28|TRBJ2-2|.|.
CASTLLGTGELFF
TGTGCCAGCACCCTACTTGGCACCGGGGAGCTGTTTTTT
>TRBV6-2/TRBV6-3|TRBJ2-3|.|.
CASSSSSPADTRYF
TGTGCCAGCAGTTCAAGTTCACCCGCAGATACGCGGTATTTT
>TRBV28|TRBJ2-4|TRBD2|.
CASSPIGWGVGLAGGTLAKNIQYF
TGTGCCAGCAGTCCCATAGGCTGGGGAGTGGGGCTAGCGGGAGGCACACTAGCCAAAAACATTCAGTACTTC
>TRBV19|TRBJ2-5|.|few
CASSSWDISPTEETQYF
TGTGCCAGTAGTTCGTGGGACATATCCCCGACTGAAGAGACCCAGTACTTC
>TRBV4-1|TRBJ1-6|.|.
CASSQAVARDSPLHF
TGCGCCAGCAGCCAAGCGGTCGCCAGAGATTCACCCCTCCACTTT
>TRBV14|TRBJ2-5|.|many
CASSQVGREETQYF
TGTGCCAGCAGCCAAGTGGGCAGGGAGGAGACCCAGTACTTC
>TRBV14|TRBJ2-6|.|.
CASSQDRGRLMLSGANVLTF
TGTGCCAGCAGCCAAGATCGGGGGAGACTTATGCTCTCTGGGGCCAACGTCCTGACTTTC
>TRBV7-3|TRBJ2-6|TRBD2|.
CASSFYTGLAGAGGANVLTF
TGTGCCAGCAGCTTCTATACTGGACTAGCGGGAGCCGGGGGGGCCAACGTCCTGACTTTC
>TRBV6-2/TRBV6-3|TRBJ1-2|.|.
CASSYSNWYTF
TGTGCCAGCAGTTACTCGAATTGGTACACCTTC
>TRBV9|TRBJ1-2|.|many
CASSVGDYGYTF
TGTGCCAGCAGCGTAGGCGACTATGGCTACACCTTC
>TRBV9|TRBJ2-3|.|.
CASSRGLTSSNTDTQYF
TGTGCCAGCAGCAGGGGACTTACGTCTTCTAACACAGATACGCAGTATTTT
>TRBV7-2|TRBJ2-7|.|many
CASSFAGTYEQYF
TGTGCCAGCAGCTTTGCGGGGACCTACGAGCAGTACTTC
>TRBV20-1|TRBJ2-3|TRBD2|few
CSARDLSGGLAGSTDTQYF
TGCAGTGCTAGAGATTTATCGGGTGGACTAGCGGGAAGCACAGATACGCAGTATTTT
>TRBV28|TRBJ1-6|.|.
CASSLKGRTYNSPLHF
TGTGCCAGCAGTTTAAAGGGGCGAACCTATAATTCACCCCTCCACTTT
>TRBV7-2|TRBJ1-5|.|.
CASSLRAPGNQPQHF
TGTGCCAGCAGCTTAAGGGCCCCGGGCAATCAGCCCCAGCATTTT
>TRBV27|TRBJ2-1|TRBD2|many
CASSWGIGGRKNEQFF
TGTGCCAGCAGTTGGGGGATTGGCGGGAGGAAGAATGAGCAGTTCTTC
>TRBV28|TRBJ2-1|.|many
CASSEDFYNEQFF
TGTGCCAGCAGTGAGGACTTTTACAATGAGCAGTTCTTC
>TRBV5-1|TRBJ2-7|TRBD2|many
CASSLGLAGHEQYF
TGCGCCAGCAGCTTGGGACTAGCGGGGCACGAGCAGTACTTC
>TRBV29-1|TRBJ1-1|.|many
CSVGRVGVNTEAFF
TGCAGCGTTGGTCGTGTGGGGGTGAACACTGAAGCTTTCTTT
>TRBV10-3|TRBJ1-1|.|.
CAISESSPRVAFF
TGTGCCATCAGTGAGTCGAGCCCCAGAGTGGCTTTCTTT
>TRBV20-1|TRBJ2-5|.|.
CSARRGIGQETQYF
TGCAGTGCTAGACGAGGGATAGGGCAAGAGACCCAGTACTTC
>TRBV7-9|TRBJ1-6|.|.
CASTGDLSYNSPLHF
TGTGCCAGCACCGGTGACCTCTCCTATAATTCACCCCTCCACTTT
>TRBV6-2/TRBV6-3|TRBJ2-7|.|.
CASSYGANSYEQYF
TGTGCCAGCAGTTACGGAGCGAACTCCTACGAGCAGTACTTC
>TRBV27|TRBJ1-4|.|many
CASSTTVDEKLFF
TGTGCCAGCAGTACCACCGTCGATGAAAAACTGTTTTTT
>TRBV29-1|TRBJ2-3|.|.
CSVRGAITDTQYF
TGCAGCGTCCGAGGGGCCATCACAGATACGCAGTATTTT
>TRBV20-1|TRBJ1-1|.|many
CSARGGGVVAFF
TGCAGTGCTAGAGGCGGGGGGGTTGTGGCTTTCTTT
>TRBV9|TRBJ2-2|TRBD2|.
CASSLGSSGTSGRRGYTGELFF
TGTGCCAGCAGCTTAGGGTCCTCCGGGACTAGCGGGAGGCGAGGGTACACCGGGGAGCTGTTTTTT
>TRBV7-2|TRBJ2-2|.|many
CASSRDPTNTGELFF
TGTGCCAGCAGCCGGGATCCCACAAACACCGGGGAGCTGTTTTTT
>TRBV7-2|TRBJ1-1|TRBD1|few
CASSPGQGWSEAFF
TGTGCCAGCAGCCCCGGACAGGGTTGGTCTGAAGCTTTCTTT
>TRBV20-1|TRBJ2-1|TRBD2|few
CSATRLAGGDNEQFF
TGCAGTGCCACCAGACTAGCGGGTGGTGACAATGAGCAGTTCTTC
>TRBV4-3|TRBJ2-7|.|once
CASSQERTLYEQYF
TGCGCCAGCAGCCAAGAAAGGACTCTCTACGAGCAGTACTTC
>TRBV19|TRBJ1-1|.|many
CASSIGTGLMNTEAFF
TGTGCCAGTAGTATAGGTACCGGCCTCATGAACACTGAAGCTTTCTTT